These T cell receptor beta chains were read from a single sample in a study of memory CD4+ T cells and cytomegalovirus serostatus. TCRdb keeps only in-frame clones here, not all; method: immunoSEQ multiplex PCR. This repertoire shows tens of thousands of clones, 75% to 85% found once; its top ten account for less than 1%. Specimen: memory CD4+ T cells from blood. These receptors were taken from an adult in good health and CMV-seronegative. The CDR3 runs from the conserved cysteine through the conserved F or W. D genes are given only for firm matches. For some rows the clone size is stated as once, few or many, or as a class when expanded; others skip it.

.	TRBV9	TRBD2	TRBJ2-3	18	TGTGCCAGCAGCGTCGGACTAGCGGGGGCCACTACCACAGATACGCAGTATTTT	CASSVGLAGATTTDTQYF
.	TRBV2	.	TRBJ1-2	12	TGTGCCACTCCGAGGGGGTCCAATGGCTACACCTTC	CATPRGSNGYTF
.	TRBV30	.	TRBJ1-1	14	TGTGCCCTATCATTGGACAGAACGAACACTGAAGCTTTCTTT	CALSLDRTNTEAFF
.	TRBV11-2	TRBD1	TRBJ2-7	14	TGTGCCAGCACCCGAATCGGGACAGTCTACGAGCAGTACTTC	CASTRIGTVYEQYF
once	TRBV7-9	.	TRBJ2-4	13	TGTGCCAGCAGCTGGACGGGAGAAAACATTCAGTACTTC	CASSWTGENIQYF
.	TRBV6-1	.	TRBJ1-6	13	TGTGCCGCCAGGGAGGGGCCCAATTCACCCCTCCACTTT	CAAREGPNSPLHF
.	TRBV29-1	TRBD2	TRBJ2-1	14	TGCAGCGCCGTCTCTAGCGGGGGGGCCCGGGAGCAGTTCTTC	CSAVSSGGAREQFF
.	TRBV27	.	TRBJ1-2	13	TGTGCCAGCAGTGAGGGGAGAAGCTATGGCTACACCTTC	CASSEGRSYGYTF
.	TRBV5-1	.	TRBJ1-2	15	TGCGCCAGCAGCCACCCCACCGGGACCCCGGGACGCTACACCTTC	CASSHPTGTPGRYTF
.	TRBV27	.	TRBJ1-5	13	TGTGCCAGCAGTTTCCAAGAAGATCAGCCCCAGCATTTT	CASSFQEDQPQHF
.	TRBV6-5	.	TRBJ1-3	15	TGTGCCACTTTAAGGTCGGGGTATCCTGGAAACACCATATATTTT	CATLRSGYPGNTIYF
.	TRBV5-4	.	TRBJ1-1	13	TGTGCCAGCAGCTTGGTTCGGTCAGGAGAAGCTTTCTTT	CASSLVRSGEAFF
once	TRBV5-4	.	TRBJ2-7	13	TGTGCCAGCAGCTCTCCGACTATCCAGATGCAGTACTTC	CASSSPTIQMQYF
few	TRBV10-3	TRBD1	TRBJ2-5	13	TGTGCCATCAGAGGGACAGGGAAAGAGACCCAGTACTTC	CAIRGTGKETQYF
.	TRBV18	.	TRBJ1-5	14	TGTGCCAGCTCAACAGAATCGAGGGATCAGCCCCAGCATTTT	CASSTESRDQPQHF
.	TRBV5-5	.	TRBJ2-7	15	TGTGCCAGCAGCTCTGAGGGAGCCGCCTCCTACGAGCAGTACTTC	CASSSEGAASYEQYF
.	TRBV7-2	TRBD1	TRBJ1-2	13	TGTGCCAGCAGCTTGGGACAGGGCGATGGCTACACCTTC	CASSLGQGDGYTF
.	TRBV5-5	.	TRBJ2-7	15	TGTGCCAGCAGCTTGGAGGTGACAGAGCCTTACGAGCAGTACTTC	CASSLEVTEPYEQYF
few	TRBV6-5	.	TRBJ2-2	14	TGTGCCAGCAGTTACGGCCGGGGGTACGGGGAGCTGTTTTTT	CASSYGRGYGELFF
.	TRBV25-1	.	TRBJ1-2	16	TGTGCCAGCAGCGAATCCGGGACGCCTTCTAACTATGGCTACACCTTC	CASSESGTPSNYGYTF
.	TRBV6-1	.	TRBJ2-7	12	TGTGCGACCGGCGCGCCGACCTACGAGCAGTACTTC	CATGAPTYEQYF
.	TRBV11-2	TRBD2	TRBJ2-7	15	TGTGCCAGCAGGTTAACTAGCGGGAGGTCCTACGAGCAGTACTTC	CASRLTSGRSYEQYF
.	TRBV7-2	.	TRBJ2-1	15	TGTGCCAGCAGTTTTAGGGCTAGCGAGTACAATGAGCAGTTCTTC	CASSFRASEYNEQFF